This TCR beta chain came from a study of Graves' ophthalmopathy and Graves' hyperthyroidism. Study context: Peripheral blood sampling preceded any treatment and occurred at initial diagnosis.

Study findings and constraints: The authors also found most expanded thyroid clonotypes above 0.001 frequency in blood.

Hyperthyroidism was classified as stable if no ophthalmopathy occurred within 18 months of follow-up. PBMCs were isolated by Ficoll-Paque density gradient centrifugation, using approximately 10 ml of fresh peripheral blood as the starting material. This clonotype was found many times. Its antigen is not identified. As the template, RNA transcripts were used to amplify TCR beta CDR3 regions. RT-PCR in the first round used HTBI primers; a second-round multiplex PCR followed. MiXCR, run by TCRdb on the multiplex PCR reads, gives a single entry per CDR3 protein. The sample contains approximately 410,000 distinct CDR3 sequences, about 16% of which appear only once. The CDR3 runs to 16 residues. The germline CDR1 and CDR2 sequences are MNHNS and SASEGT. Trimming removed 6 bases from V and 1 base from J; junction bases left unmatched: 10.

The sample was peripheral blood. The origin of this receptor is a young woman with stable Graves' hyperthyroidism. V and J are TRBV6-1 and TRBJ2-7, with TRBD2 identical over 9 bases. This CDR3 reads CASRPTTAGGSYEQYF. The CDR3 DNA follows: TGTGCCAGCAGGCCCACCACGGCGGGGGGGTCCTACGAGCAGTACTTC.